The rows below give T cell receptor beta chains drawn from one sample of a study of T cells in tumors after PD-1 blockade. Generated by immunoSEQ multiplex PCR, the TCRdb table keeps only in-frame clones and is missing some. The sample lists more than 40,000 clones; approximately 80% were seen once. The sample was PBMCs, taken before anti-PD-1 therapy. Receptor source: a human donor with advanced basal cell or squamous cell carcinoma (not recorded which). Each CDR3 is given with its conserved first and last residue. The D gene is left open where the match is weak. Part of the rows lack a size; the others show once, few, many or a class for expanded clones.

CDR3nt,CDR3aa,abundance,d_gene,j_gene,v_gene
TGTGCCATCCAGGGCGGGAGAGCCTACAATGAGCAGTTCTTC,CAIQGGRAYNEQFF,few,TRBD2,TRBJ2-1,TRBV2
TGTGCCATCAGTGGCAGCAACCACGAGCAGTACTTC,CAISGSNHEQYF,many,-,TRBJ2-7,TRBV10-3
TGTGCCAGCAGCTTGGATATCTACGAGCAGTACTTC,CASSLDIYEQYF,-,-,TRBJ2-7,TRBV5-5
TGCGCCAGCGGCTGGTCGGGACACAATGAGCAGTTCTTC,CASGWSGHNEQFF,once,-,TRBJ2-1,TRBV5-1
TGTGCCAGCAGCTTAGGAGGCTTGGGCGGAAAAGAGACCCAGTACTTC,CASSLGGLGGKETQYF,-,-,TRBJ2-5,TRBV7-2
TGTGCCAGCAGTAGGGAGGATTCCCAACTTTGGGAGCCCCAGCATTTT,CASSREDSQLWEPQHF,-,-,TRBJ1-5,TRBV28
TGTGCCAGCAGCTTAAACAGTCTCGGAAACACCATATATTTT,CASSLNSLGNTIYF,once,-,TRBJ1-3,TRBV7-8
TGTGCCAGCAGCCTAGCACTAGCGGGAGGCACAGATACGCAGTATTTT,CASSLALAGGTDTQYF,-,TRBD2,TRBJ2-3,TRBV3-1/TRBV3-2
TGTGCCAGCATACAAAACCCGTACGAGCAGTACTTC,CASIQNPYEQYF,-,-,TRBJ2-7,TRBV2
TGTGCCAGTAGTATGTTAAGGGGCGCAAGGAACATTCAGTACTTC,CASSMLRGARNIQYF,-,-,TRBJ2-4,TRBV19
TGTGCCAGCAGCGACAGGGAGACTCAGCCCCAGCATTTT,CASSDRETQPQHF,-,TRBD1,TRBJ1-5,TRBV6-5
TGTGCCAGCAGTGTTGGGGGTCACGAGCAGTACTTC,CASSVGGHEQYF,-,-,TRBJ2-7,TRBV2
TGTGCCAGCAGCGTGGGACAGGGGGGGAACACCGGGGAGCTGTTTTTT,CASSVGQGGNTGELFF,-,TRBD1,TRBJ2-2,TRBV9
TGTGCCACCAGCAGAGATCTTGGTACCGGGGAGCTGTTTTTT,CATSRDLGTGELFF,-,-,TRBJ2-2,TRBV15
TGTGCCAGCAGTGGGGGGATTGATTATGGTGGCTACACCTTC,CASSGGIDYGGYTF,-,-,TRBJ1-2,TRBV25-1
TGCGCCAGCAGTAGGGCTGGGGCCAACGTCCTGACTTTC,CASSRAGANVLTF,-,-,TRBJ2-6,TRBV4-1
TGTGCCAGCAGCTTAGGTTACAATGAGCAGTTCTTC,CASSLGYNEQFF,-,-,TRBJ2-1,TRBV7-6
TGTGCCAGCAGCGGGGGACTAGCGGTCTCCTACAATGAGCAGTTCTTC,CASSGGLAVSYNEQFF,-,TRBD2,TRBJ2-1,TRBV5-5
TGCGCCAGCAGCTTGTTAGGATTTTCCTACGAGCAGTACTTC,CASSLLGFSYEQYF,-,-,TRBJ2-7,TRBV5-1
TGTGCCAGCAGTTTTGCGGGATTAGGGACTAGCGGGAGGACCTACAATGAGCAGTTCTTC,CASSFAGLGTSGRTYNEQFF,-,TRBD2,TRBJ2-1,TRBV28
TGCAGCGTTGAAGATCCTACTAGATCACATGAGCAGTTCTTC,CSVEDPTRSHEQFF,-,-,TRBJ2-1,TRBV29-1
TGTGCCAGCAGCTTAGTGGTTAGTCCGACGGCGAGTCAGTACTTC,CASSLVVSPTASQYF,-,-,TRBJ2-7,TRBV7-2
TGCGCCAGCAGCCAAGAAGACGGCCTGAGCAATCAGCCCCAGCATTTT,CASSQEDGLSNQPQHF,-,-,TRBJ1-5,TRBV4-1
TGTGCCAGCAGCCCAGGGGCGAAGGGCTCCTACGAGCAGTACTTC,CASSPGAKGSYEQYF,-,-,TRBJ2-7,TRBV14
TGCGCCAGCAGCTCCTCAACCGGGACAGGGACCTACGAGCAGTACTTC,CASSSSTGTGTYEQYF,-,TRBD1,TRBJ2-7,TRBV5-1
TGTGCCAGCAGCGGGGACAGGCGCTATGGCTACACCTTC,CASSGDRRYGYTF,-,TRBD1,TRBJ1-2,TRBV5-6
TGTGCCAGCAGCCATAGCGGGGGGGTCCAAGGGGAGCTGTTTTTT,CASSHSGGVQGELFF,-,TRBD2,TRBJ2-2,TRBV25-1
TGTGCCAGTAGTATGGTTTGGACTAGTAGGAATGAGCAGTTCTTC,CASSMVWTSRNEQFF,-,TRBD2,TRBJ2-1,TRBV19
TGTGCCAGCAGCCTCAGGCCAGGGGCTAACTACGAGCAGTACTTC,CASSLRPGANYEQYF,-,-,TRBJ2-7,TRBV3-1/TRBV3-2
TGTGCCAGCAGCCCGACCTCTAGCGCCGCGAACACCGGGGAGCTGTTTTTT,CASSPTSSAANTGELFF,-,-,TRBJ2-2,TRBV3-1/TRBV3-2
TGTGCCAGCAGCACTCGACAGGGGGCCCTTAATGGGGAGCTGTTTTTT,CASSTRQGALNGELFF,-,TRBD1,TRBJ2-2,TRBV7-9
TGTGCCAGCAGCCCCCGGGACAGGGGGCCTGGGGAGCAGTACTTC,CASSPRDRGPGEQYF,-,TRBD1,TRBJ2-7,TRBV13
TGCGCCAGCAGCTTGGGATCAGGGTCTCCAAACATTCAGTACTTC,CASSLGSGSPNIQYF,-,-,TRBJ2-4,TRBV5-1
TGTGCCATCAGGGACCGGGACAGGGGCTACAATGAGCAGTTCTTC,CAIRDRDRGYNEQFF,-,TRBD1,TRBJ2-1,TRBV10-3
TGTGCCAGCAGTACTATGTCTGGAAACACCATATATTTT,CASSTMSGNTIYF,-,-,TRBJ1-3,TRBV28
TGTGCCAGCAGTCCCCGGGGGGGGGTTAACGGGGAGCTGTTTTTT,CASSPRGGVNGELFF,-,TRBD2,TRBJ2-2,TRBV27
TGTGCCAGCAGTTTAACGGTTTACAATGAGCAGTTCTTC,CASSLTVYNEQFF,-,-,TRBJ2-1,TRBV28
TGCGCCAGCACCGAACCCGGGGGGTATGGCTACACCTTC,CASTEPGGYGYTF,-,-,TRBJ1-2,TRBV5-1
TGTGCCAGCAGTTACCGGACGGCCGGGGAGCTGTTTTTT,CASSYRTAGELFF,-,-,TRBJ2-2,TRBV6-6
TGTGCCACCCATTCCGGGGGGGGCCCCACAGATACGCAGTATTTT,CATHSGGGPTDTQYF,once,TRBD2,TRBJ2-3,TRBV2
TGTGCCAGCAGTGAAATCGGGGAGCTGTTTTTT,CASSEIGELFF,-,-,TRBJ2-2,TRBV2
TGTGCCAGCAGCTCACTATTCTCCACAGATACGCAGTATTTT,CASSSLFSTDTQYF,-,-,TRBJ2-3,TRBV27
TGCAGCGTAGAAACAACAGGGGTGGGGCCCTCTGGGGCCAACGTCCTGACTTTC,CSVETTGVGPSGANVLTF,-,TRBD1,TRBJ2-6,TRBV29-1
TGTGCCAGCAGCTTGTTCCCGGGGGATAGCAATCAGCCCCAGCATTTT,CASSLFPGDSNQPQHF,-,-,TRBJ1-5,TRBV5-4
TGTGCCAGCAGCTTAGCGCTCTCTCCAACTAATGAAAAACTGTTTTTT,CASSLALSPTNEKLFF,-,-,TRBJ1-4,TRBV7-9
TGTGCCAGCAGCGCGGGACCGAACTCTGGAAACACCATATATTTT,CASSAGPNSGNTIYF,-,-,TRBJ1-3,TRBV7-8
TGCGCCAGCAGCCAAGATACAGGGAAACTGTTTTTT,CASSQDTGKLFF,-,-,TRBJ1-4,TRBV4-1
TGTGCCAGCAGCCAAGATGTGGAGAGCTCCTATAATTCACCCCTCCACTTT,CASSQDVESSYNSPLHF,few,-,TRBJ1-6,TRBV3-1/TRBV3-2
TGTGCCAGCAGCGTAGCTGCGGGACAATTCTACGAGCAGTACTTC,CASSVAAGQFYEQYF,-,-,TRBJ2-7,TRBV9
TGTGCCACCAAAACCGGGGAGCTGTTTTTT,CATKTGELFF,once,-,TRBJ2-2,TRBV7-9
TGCGCCAGCAGCACGGGCCCCGAAGGGACCCAGTACTTC,CASSTGPEGTQYF,-,-,TRBJ2-5,TRBV5-1
TGTGCCAGCAGCCCCGCGGTCGGGACAGGCTATGGCTACACCTTC,CASSPAVGTGYGYTF,-,TRBD1,TRBJ1-2,TRBV7-8
TGTGCCAGCAGCCCGGGGCCCTTTTTGGAAGCTTTCTTT,CASSPGPFLEAFF,few,-,TRBJ1-1,TRBV11-3
TGTGCCAGCAGCGAGGTCGAAGACACCATATATTTT,CASSEVEDTIYF,-,-,TRBJ1-3,TRBV9
TGTGCCAGCAGTTCCCACACAGATACGCAGTATTTT,CASSSHTDTQYF,-,-,TRBJ2-3,TRBV27
TGTGCCAGCAGTGCCACAGGGGGCCCCTATGGCTACACCTTC,CASSATGGPYGYTF,-,TRBD1,TRBJ1-2,TRBV11-3
TGTGCCAGCAGCACGACGACAGGGGTGCCCGGGGAGCTGTTTTTT,CASSTTTGVPGELFF,once,TRBD1,TRBJ2-2,TRBV9
TGTGCCAGCATTCATAGCGCTCTTGGGGGTGAGCAGTTCTTC,CASIHSALGGEQFF,few,-,TRBJ2-1,TRBV6-5
TGTGCCAGTAGGCCGACAGGCCCAAACACTGAAGCTTTCTTT,CASRPTGPNTEAFF,-,-,TRBJ1-1,TRBV19